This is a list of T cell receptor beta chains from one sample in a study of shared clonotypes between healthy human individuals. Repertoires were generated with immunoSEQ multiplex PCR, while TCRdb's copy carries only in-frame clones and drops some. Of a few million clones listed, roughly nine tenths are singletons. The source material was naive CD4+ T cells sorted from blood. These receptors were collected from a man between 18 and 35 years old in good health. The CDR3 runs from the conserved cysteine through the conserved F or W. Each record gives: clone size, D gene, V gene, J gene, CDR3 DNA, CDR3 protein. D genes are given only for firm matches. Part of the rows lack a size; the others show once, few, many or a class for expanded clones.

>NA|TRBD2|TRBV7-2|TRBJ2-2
TGTGCCAGCAGTAAACTAGCGGGAGCAGGGTCCGGGGAGCTGTTTTTT
CASSKLAGAGSGELFF
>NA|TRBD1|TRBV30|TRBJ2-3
TGTGCCTGGAGTGTAGCGACAGGGACGCAGTATTTT
CAWSVATGTQYF
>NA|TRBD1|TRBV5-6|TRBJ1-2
TGTGCCAGCAGCCTGACAGGGGTTACTAACTATGGCTACACCTTC
CASSLTGVTNYGYTF
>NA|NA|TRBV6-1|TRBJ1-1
TGTGCCAGCACCCCCCTTCGTCCTAACACTGAAGCTTTCTTT
CASTPLRPNTEAFF
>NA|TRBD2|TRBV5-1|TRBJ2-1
TGCGCCAGCAGCAGGGCTAGCGGGAGCTCCTACAATGAGCAGTTCTTC
CASSRASGSSYNEQFF
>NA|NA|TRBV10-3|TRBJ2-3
TGTGCCATCAGTGAGTCGAGCCAGGTTAACACAGATACGCAGTATTTT
CAISESSQVNTDTQYF
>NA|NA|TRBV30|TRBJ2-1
TGTGCCTCGGCAGCGGACTCCTACAATGAGCAGTTCTTC
CASAADSYNEQFF
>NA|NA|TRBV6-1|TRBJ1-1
TGTGCCAGCAGTCATACAGGGAACACTGAAGCTTTCTTT
CASSHTGNTEAFF
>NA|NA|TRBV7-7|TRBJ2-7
TGTGCTAGCAGCTTAGAATCTATGGGCGAGCAGTACTTC
CASSLESMGEQYF
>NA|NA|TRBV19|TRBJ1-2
TGTGCCAGTAGTTTCCGGACGGAAAACTATGGCTACACCTTC
CASSFRTENYGYTF
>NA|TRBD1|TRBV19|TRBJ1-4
TGTGCCAGTAGTTCGACAGGGGGAAATGAAAAACTGTTTTTT
CASSSTGGNEKLFF
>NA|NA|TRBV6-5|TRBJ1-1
TGTGCCAGCGGAGAGATTGAAGCTTTCTTT
CASGEIEAFF
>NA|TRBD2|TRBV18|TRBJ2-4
TGTGCCAGCTCACCGGGACTAGCGGGAGCACAAAACATTCAGTACTTC
CASSPGLAGAQNIQYF
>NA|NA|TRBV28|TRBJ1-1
TGTGCCAGCAGTTTCTTTGGGGGGTTGAACACTGAAGCTTTCTTT
CASSFFGGLNTEAFF
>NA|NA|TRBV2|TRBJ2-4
TGTGCCAGCAGTCTCGAAGACCGAAACATTCAGTACTTC
CASSLEDRNIQYF
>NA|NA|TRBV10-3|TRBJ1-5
TGTGCCATGATACAGTTCGATCAGCCCCAGCATTTT
CAMIQFDQPQHF
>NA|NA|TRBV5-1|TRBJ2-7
TGCGCCAGCAGCTTGGAGGGTGGGGAGCAGTACTTC
CASSLEGGEQYF
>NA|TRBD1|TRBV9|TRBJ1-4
TGTGCCAGCAGCGCCACAGGGGGCACTAATGAAAAACTGTTTTTT
CASSATGGTNEKLFF
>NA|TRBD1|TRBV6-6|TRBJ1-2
TGTGCCAGCAGTCCAACCCCGGGACAGGGTCCCTCCGGCTACACCTTC
CASSPTPGQGPSGYTF
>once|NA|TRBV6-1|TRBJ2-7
TGTGCCAGCAGTGATCCGGGACTGACATACGAGCAGTACTTC
CASSDPGLTYEQYF
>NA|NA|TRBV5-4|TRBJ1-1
TGTGCCAGCAGCTTGGGACTTACGAACACTGAAGCTTTCTTT
CASSLGLTNTEAFF
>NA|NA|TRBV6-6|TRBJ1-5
TGTGCCAGCAGTTATACTAGCAATCAGCCCCAGCATTTT
CASSYTSNQPQHF
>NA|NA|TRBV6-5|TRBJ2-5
TGTGCCAGCAGTTACTCGGGGGCGCAAGAGACCCAGTACTTC
CASSYSGAQETQYF
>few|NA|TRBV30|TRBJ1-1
TGTGCCTGGAGTGTACTTAGGGGGACTGAAGCTTTCTTT
CAWSVLRGTEAFF
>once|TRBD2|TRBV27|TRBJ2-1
TGTGCCAGCAGTCGATACCTAGCGGGAGTGGGCAATGAGCAGTTCTTC
CASSRYLAGVGNEQFF
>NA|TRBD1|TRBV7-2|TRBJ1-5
TGTGCCAGCAGCCCCCCAGGGGGAGGGGGCTATCAGCCCCAGCATTTT
CASSPPGGGGYQPQHF